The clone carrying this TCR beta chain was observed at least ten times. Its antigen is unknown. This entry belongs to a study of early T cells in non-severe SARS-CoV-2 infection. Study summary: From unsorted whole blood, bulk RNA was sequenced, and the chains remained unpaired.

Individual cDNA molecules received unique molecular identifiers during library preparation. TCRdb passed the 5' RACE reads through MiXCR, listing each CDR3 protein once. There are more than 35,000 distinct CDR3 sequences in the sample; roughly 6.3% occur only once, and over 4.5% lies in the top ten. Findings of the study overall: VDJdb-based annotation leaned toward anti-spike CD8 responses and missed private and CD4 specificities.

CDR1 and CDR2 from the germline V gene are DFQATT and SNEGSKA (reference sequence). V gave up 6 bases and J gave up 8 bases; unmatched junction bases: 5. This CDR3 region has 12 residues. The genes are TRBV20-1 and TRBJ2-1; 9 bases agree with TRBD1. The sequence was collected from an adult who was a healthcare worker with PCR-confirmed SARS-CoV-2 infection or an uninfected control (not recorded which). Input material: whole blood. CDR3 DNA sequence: TGCAGTGCGGACAGGGGATACGATGAGCAGTTCTTC. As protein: CSADRGYDEQFF.